This entry lists 20 T cell receptor beta chains sequenced from one sample in a study of shared clonotypes between healthy human individuals. Measured with immunoSEQ multiplex PCR; TCRdb has only the in-frame clones, and not every one. The sample lists about 2,200,000 clones, just over 90% occurring once. CD45RO negativity and positive selection for CCR7 defined naive CD8 cells, a population that excluded terminally differentiated effector memory CD45RA+ cells. The sequencing sample was made of naive CD8+ T cells from PBMCs. These receptors were taken from a man younger than 35 in good health. Some clones in this sample may be carry-over from other donors' samples.

This clone occurred once. The rearrangement links TRBV27 to TRBJ2-1; maybe TRBD2 (6 bases). Looked up from germline, CDR1 is MNHEY and CDR2 is SMNVEV (reference sequence). The CDR3 spans 13 residues. V lost 6 bases, J lost 7 bases, and 13 bases lay in between. CDR3 amino acids: CASRILATNEQFF. The CDR3 DNA reads as TGTGCCAGCAGGATCCTAGCGACGAATGAGCAGTTCTTC.

The chain couples TRBV7-8 to TRBJ1-2; 7 positions agree with TRBD1. The length of the CDR3 is 15 residues. From germline, CDR1 is SGHVS and CDR2 FQNEAQ. The V and J ends lost 5 bases and 3 bases, in that order; junction bases with no gene match: 9. For the CDR3, the DNA is TGTGCCAGCAGCGCCGACAGGGCAACTCACTATGGCTACACCTTC. Translation: CASSADRATHYGYTF. The full variable domain, with the rest looked up from reference TRBV7-8 and TRBJ1-2, is GAGVSQSPRYKVAKRGQDVALRCDPISGHVSLFWYQQALGQGPEFLTYFQNEAQLDKSGLPSDRFFAERPEGSVSTLKIQRTQQEDSAVYLCASSADRATHYGYTFGSGTRLTVV.

The chain recombines TRBV5-1 with TRBJ2-1; D call uncertain. Germline V CDR1 and CDR2: SGHRS, YFSETQ. This CDR3 has 12 amino acids. Trimming stripped 0 bases from V and 6 bases from J, with 4 bases between. The CDR3 here is CASSLVTNEQFF. Here the CDR3 DNA reads TGCGCCAGCAGCTTGGTCACCAATGAGCAGTTCTTC.

The chain recombines TRBV27 with TRBJ2-7, with 9 bases aligning to TRBD2. The V and J ends lost 6 bases and 5 bases, in that order; junction bases with no gene match: 11. There are 15 residues in the CDR3. Per germline, CDR1 MNHEY and CDR2 SMNVEV (reference sequence). CDR3 in amino acids: CASSAGLLAGNEQYF. Here the CDR3 DNA reads TGTGCCAGCAGCGCTGGTTTGCTAGCGGGAAACGAGCAGTACTTC.

The V and J genes are TRBV27 and TRBJ2-6; D is possibly TRBD1 (6 bases). Germline-derived CDR1 and CDR2 are MNHEY and SMNVEV (reference sequence). With 5 bases removed from V and 0 bases from J, the gap between germline ends came to 14 bases. The length of the CDR3 is 17 residues. CDR3 sequence: CASSESQGYSGANVLTF. Written as DNA, the CDR3 is TGTGCCAGCAGTGAATCACAGGGATACTCTGGGGCCAACGTCCTGACTTTC.

The V gene is TRBV27, the J gene TRBJ2-2; 10 bases map to TRBD2. V trimming: 3 bases; J trimming: 6 bases; junction bases outside the gene matches: 10. CDR1 and CDR2 (germline): MNHEY, SMNVEV (reference sequence). CDR3 length: 17 amino acids. The CDR3 region is CASSFLGTSGISGELFF. The CDR3 nucleotides read TGTGCCAGCAGTTTCCTTGGAACTAGCGGGATTTCCGGGGAGCTGTTTTTT.

The gene calls are TRBV7-9 and TRBJ2-4, with D perhaps matching TRBD1 (7 bases). This CDR3 contains 16 residues. Trimming shortened V by 5 bases and J by 3 bases, and 17 bases separated the two germline ends. CDR1 is SEHNR, CDR2 FQNEAQ, per germline (reference sequence). CDR3 bases: TGTGCCAGCAGCCGCCCCGGGCAGGGGGGCAAAAACATTCAGTACTTC. Its protein product is CASSRPGQGGKNIQYF.

The chain links TRBV28 to TRBJ2-7, with D unresolved. The germline CDR1 and CDR2 sequences are MDHEN and SYDVKM. Deletions cut 5 bases from V and 1 base from J, with 6 bases between. This CDR3 comprises 12 residues. CDR3 residues: CASSRRSYEQYF. Here the CDR3 DNA reads TGTGCCAGCAGTAGGCGGTCCTACGAGCAGTACTTC.

The chain is built from TRBV28 and TRBJ2-1; D remains ambiguous. The CDR3 length is 15 residues. With 1 base removed from V and 0 bases from J, the gap between germline ends came to 7 bases. Germline CDR1 is MDHEN and CDR2 is SYDVKM. The CDR3 coding sequence is TGTGCCAGCAGTTTATTAGCTCTCTCCTACAATGAGCAGTTCTTC. Translated, it gives CASSLLALSYNEQFF.

The chain carries TRBV4-3 and TRBJ1-3, with D unresolved. The germline V and J ends were trimmed by 2 bases and 0 bases, with 5 bases remaining between them. Per the germline V gene, CDR1 is LGHNA and CDR2 is YSLEER. The CDR3 length is 14 residues. The CDR3 DNA reads as TGCGCCAGCAGCCAACTGAGCTCTGGAAACACCATATATTTT. This codes for CASSQLSSGNTIYF.

This clone came up once. V usage is TRBV27 and J usage is TRBJ1-5; 10 bases are a match to TRBD1. The germline gives CDR1 MNHEY, CDR2 SMNVEV (reference sequence). This CDR3 has 18 residues. V gave up 2 bases and J gave up 2 bases; unmatched junction bases: 9. CDR3 in amino acids: CASSLEGTGVGGNQPQHF. The CDR3 bases are TGTGCCAGCAGTTTAGAGGGGACAGGGGTAGGTGGCAATCAGCCCCAGCATTTT.

The chain employs TRBV10-3 and TRBJ2-1, with D perhaps TRBD1 (5 bases). The CDR3 is 14 amino acids. V was pared by 3 bases and J by 4 bases, with 10 bases between. The V gene's germline CDR1 is ENHRY and CDR2 SYGVKD. The chain's CDR3 is CAISDIRDYNEQFF. CDR3 bases: TGTGCCATCAGTGATATCAGGGATTACAATGAGCAGTTCTTC.

The chain is built from TRBV27 and TRBJ2-7; TRBD1 matches 7 bases. CDR3 length equals 15 residues. Germline CDR1 MNHEY, CDR2 SMNVEV (reference sequence). The V and J ends lost 5 bases and 3 bases, in that order; junction bases with no gene match: 10. The CDR3 loop is CASSPPPGQHYEQYF. DNA of the CDR3: TGTGCCAGCAGTCCCCCCCCGGGACAGCACTACGAGCAGTACTTC.

The V gene is TRBV30, the J gene TRBJ1-1; unclear D gene. The length of the CDR3 is 12 residues. Trimming took off 1 base at V and 7 bases at J, with 10 bases between the two ends. Germline V gene data show CDR1 as GTSNPN and CDR2 as SVGIG (reference sequence). CDR3 sequence reads: CAWSEAGYEAFF. DNA of the CDR3: TGTGCCTGGAGTGAGGCGGGTTATGAAGCTTTCTTT.

The chain combines TRBV5-6 with TRBJ1-4, with D uncertain. This CDR3 comprises 15 residues. Per germline, CDR1 SGHDT and CDR2 YYEEEE. Trimming cost V 3 bases and J 8 bases, with 17 bases left between them. The CDR3 loop reads CASSSAHSGGEKLFF. CDR3 coding DNA: TGTGCCAGCAGCTCAGCCCACAGTGGTGGCGAAAAACTGTTTTTT.

This clone appeared a few times. The rearrangement uses TRBV7-9 and TRBJ1-1; possible D gene TRBD1, 5 bases. The CDR3 extends over 13 amino acids. Germline CDR1 and CDR2: SEHNR and FQNEAQ (reference sequence). Trimming took off 6 bases at V and 1 base at J, with 9 bases between the two ends. CDR3 in amino acids: CASRWGENTEAFF. The CDR3 DNA sequence: TGTGCCAGCAGATGGGGGGAGAACACTGAAGCTTTCTTT.

The chain links TRBV10-3 to TRBJ1-2; weak D call: TRBD1 (6 bases). The V gene lost 7 bases and the J gene lost 8 bases, with 17 bases spanning the gap. This CDR3 comprises 13 residues. CDR1 and CDR2 from the germline V gene are ENHRY and SYGVKD. The CDR3 is CAITLGHSTGYTF. The CDR3 region has the DNA TGTGCCATCACCTTGGGACATTCAACAGGCTACACCTTC.

The V gene is TRBV27, the J gene TRBJ1-1, with TRBD1 as a possible D gene (5 bases). The V end was cut by 0 bases, the J end by 11 bases, with 19 bases between. This CDR3 has 15 amino acids. In germline, CDR1 is MNHEY, CDR2 SMNVEV (reference sequence). CDR3 nucleotides: TGTGCCAGCAGTTTATCAGCGGCAGGGCTTGGGGGGGCTTTCTTT. Translation: CASSLSAAGLGGAFF.

The V and J genes are TRBV5-1 and TRBJ1-1, with D possibly being TRBD1 (6 bases). The CDR3 loop spans 12 amino acids. Trimming shortened V by 7 bases and J by 0 bases, and 7 bases separated the two germline ends. Germline CDR1 SGHRS, CDR2 YFSETQ. CDR3 nucleotides: TGCGCCAGCCGGGACATGAACACTGAAGCTTTCTTT. Translating it yields CASRDMNTEAFF.

The chain carries TRBV5-8 and TRBJ1-1; D remains ambiguous. Germline V gene data show CDR1 as SGHTS and CDR2 as YDEGEE. CDR3 length equals 12 residues. V was cut by 1 base and J by 9 bases, with 10 bases left in between. For the CDR3, the DNA is TGTGCCAGCAGCTTGAGGGCGCCTAAAGCTTTCTTT. This gives the protein CASSLRAPKAFF.